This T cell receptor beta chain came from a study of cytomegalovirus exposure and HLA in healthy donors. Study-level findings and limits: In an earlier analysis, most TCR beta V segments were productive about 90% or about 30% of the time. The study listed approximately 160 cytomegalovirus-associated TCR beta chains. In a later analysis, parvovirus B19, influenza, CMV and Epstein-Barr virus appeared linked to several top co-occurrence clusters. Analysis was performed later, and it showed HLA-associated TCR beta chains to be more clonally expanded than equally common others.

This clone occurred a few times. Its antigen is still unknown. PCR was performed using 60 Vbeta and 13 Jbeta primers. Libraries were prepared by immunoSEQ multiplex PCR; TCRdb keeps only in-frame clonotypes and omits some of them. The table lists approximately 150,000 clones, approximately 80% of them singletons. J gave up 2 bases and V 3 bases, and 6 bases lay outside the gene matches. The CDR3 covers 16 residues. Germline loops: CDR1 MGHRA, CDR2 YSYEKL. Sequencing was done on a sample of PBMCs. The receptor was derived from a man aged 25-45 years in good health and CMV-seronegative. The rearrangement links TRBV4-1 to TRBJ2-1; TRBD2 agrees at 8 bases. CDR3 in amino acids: CASSQPTSAAYNEQFF. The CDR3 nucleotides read TGCGCCAGCAGCCAGCCGACTAGCGCTGCCTACAATGAGCAGTTCTTC.